This T cell receptor (beta chain) originates from a study of CD4+ T cells in melanoma. A note on this clone: The antigen is unknown.

Generated by immunoSEQ multiplex PCR, the TCRdb table keeps only in-frame clones and is missing some. The profile shows 9,500 to 13,000 clones, 67% of them singletons. Study observations and caveats: Reportedly, melanoma neoantigen-specific CD4+ T cells showed varied differentiation states. CD8+ T cell, macrophage and B cell function reportedly correlated with neoantigen-specific CD4+ T cells.

V dropped 7 bases and J dropped 2 bases, with 15 bases sitting between them. Germline CDR1 MNHNS, CDR2 SASEGT. The CDR3 totals 14 residues. Sequenced material: cells from a culture (not recorded whether cultured in vitro). The chain is built from TRBV6-1 and TRBJ2-7; D is unclear. The TCR originated in a human donor with melanoma. The CDR3 region is CASIMGSITYEQYF. CDR3 sequence (DNA): TGTGCCAGCATAATGGGCAGTATTACCTACGAGCAGTACTTC.